A selection of T cell receptor beta chains follows, all from one sample in a study of OX40 agonist ivuxolimab in advanced cancers. Sequenced by immunoSEQ multiplex PCR; TCRdb stores in-frame clones only, minus some. The table shows around 97,000 clones, with about four fifths occurring only once. The source was CD4+ or CD8+ T cells sorted from blood, collected in a trial of the OX40 agonist ivuxolimab. The receptors were sampled from an adult with an advanced solid tumor such as melanoma, head and neck, liver or kidney cancer. The CDR3 runs from the conserved cysteine through the conserved F or W. D genes are given only for firm matches. Clone size is stated in some rows and not others, as once, few, many or a class when expanded.

size	D	V	J	CDR3	DNA
.	.	TRBV9	TRBJ1-2	CASSVGGGGYTF	TGTGCCAGCAGCGTAGGGGGTGGTGGCTACACCTTC
.	.	TRBV11-3	TRBJ2-5	CASSSGGETQYF	TGTGCCAGCAGCTCCGGGGGTGAGACCCAGTACTTC
once	TRBD1	TRBV7-2	TRBJ2-5	CASSRYRDRGETQYF	TGTGCCAGCAGCAGATACCGGGACAGGGGTGAGACCCAGTACTTC
.	.	TRBV2	TRBJ2-7	CASSLGSYEQYF	TGTGCCAGCAGTCTGGGATCCTACGAGCAGTACTTC
.	TRBD1	TRBV19	TRBJ1-5	CASSDRAQPQHF	TGTGCCAGTAGTGACAGGGCTCAGCCCCAGCATTTT
.	.	TRBV19	TRBJ1-2	CASSPSQGRYVYGYTF	TGTGCCAGTAGTCCCAGCCAAGGGAGGTACGTCTATGGCTACACCTTC
.	TRBD2	TRBV5-8	TRBJ2-5	CASSPGTSGTQETQYF	TGTGCCAGCAGCCCCGGGACTAGCGGGACGCAAGAGACCCAGTACTTC
.	TRBD2	TRBV11-2	TRBJ2-3	CASSSTGLAGGSTQYF	TGTGCCAGCAGCTCGACCGGACTAGCGGGGGGGAGTACGCAGTATTTT
.	TRBD1	TRBV18	TRBJ1-1	CASSTGQFEAFF	TGTGCCAGCTCAACGGGACAGTTTGAAGCTTTCTTT
once	.	TRBV2	TRBJ2-2	CASRTTYTGELFF	TGTGCCAGCAGGACGACGTACACCGGGGAGCTGTTTTTT
.	.	TRBV11-2	TRBJ2-3	CASSLWQEHYTDTQYF	TGTGCCAGCAGCTTATGGCAGGAGCATTACACAGATACGCAGTATTTT
.	.	TRBV10-3	TRBJ1-2	CATSDGSNYGYTF	TGTGCCACCTCGGACGGGTCTAACTATGGCTACACCTTC
.	TRBD1	TRBV27	TRBJ1-5	CASSWDRDGQPQHF	TGTGCCAGTTCCTGGGACAGGGACGGTCAGCCCCAGCATTTT
.	TRBD1	TRBV7-9	TRBJ2-7	CASSLGDRGASRGYEQYF	TGTGCCAGCAGCTTAGGGGACAGGGGGGCCTCTAGGGGCTACGAGCAGTACTTC
.	TRBD2	TRBV6-1	TRBJ2-5	CASTSSGREETQYF	TGTGCCAGCACCTCTAGCGGGAGGGAAGAGACCCAGTACTTC